The entry below describes one T cell receptor (beta chain). This could be a read error, since a much larger clone is one nucleotide away. The data belong to a study of T cell repertoires in cytomegalovirus infection. This CDR3 is 16 amino acids long. TCRdb passed the reads through MiXCR, listing each CDR3 protein once. The sample lists approximately 500,000 distinct CDR3 sequences; 10% to 12% were seen once. Sequencing input: PBMCs. V gene TRBV12-3 or TRBV12-4 combines with J gene TRBJ1-3; D is uncertain. This clonotype originated in a human donor in good health (CMV status not recorded). Some clones in this sample may be carry-over from other donors' samples. This chain's CDR3 is CASSPFEGPSGNAIYF. The CDR3 DNA sequence: TGTGCCAGCAGTCCTTTCGAAGGACCCTCTGGAAACGCCATATATTTT.